This T cell receptor beta chain was sequenced in a study of cytomegalovirus exposure and HLA in healthy donors. Trimming removed 5 bases from V and 2 bases from J, with 13 bases in between. Germline V gene lookup returns CDR1 SGHVS and CDR2 FQNEAQ. The CDR3 sequence is 15 residues long. In the PCR, 60 Vbeta and 13 Jbeta primers were used. Profiling relied on immunoSEQ multiplex PCR, and the TCRdb table lists in-frame clones only, not all of them. This sample has more than 150,000 clones, with less than 90% found just once. Whole-study findings and limits: Donor immune exposure was known only as CMV serostatus. A later analysis appeared to link common viral pathogens to several of the most significant clusters. Reports credit the classifier with highly specific, highly sensitive diagnosis of cytomegalovirus status. The study carried out a later analysis of TCR beta sequences. It associated some 17,000 of them with specific HLA alleles at a false discovery rate of 0.05.

This clone is a singleton in its sample. What it binds is not known. This chain links TRBV7-8 with TRBJ1-5; maybe TRBD1 (5 bases). This sequence originates from a girl aged 10 to 17 in good health and CMV-seropositive. Source material: PBMCs. In DNA form, the CDR3 reads TGTGCCAGCAGCCCTTTGGGGGGGGGCAATCAGCCCCAGCATTTT. It yields the protein CASSPLGGGNQPQHF.